A selection of T cell receptor beta chains follows, all from one sample in a study of technical replicates of blood from a handful of donors. The data were produced by immunoSEQ multiplex PCR, yet TCRdb's version contains in-frame clones alone and is incomplete. This sample yields 85,000 to 100,000 clones, of which 95% are seen a single time; over 0.25% belongs to the top ten. The sequenced sample consisted of T cells isolated from PBMCs. The receptors originated from a human donor in good health. Each CDR3 is given with its conserved first and last residue. D genes are given only for firm matches. Rows may omit the clone size; those that give it use once, few, many or a size class.

j_call: TRBJ2-7; v_call: TRBV7-9; d_call: NA; clone_size: NA; cdr3_nt: TGTGCCAGCAGCCCCACCGGACTAAAAAAGTGGGAGCAGTACTTC; cdr3_aa: CASSPTGLKKWEQYF
j_call: TRBJ2-3; v_call: TRBV6-1; d_call: TRBD2; clone_size: NA; cdr3_nt: TGTGCCAGCAGAGAATCTAGCGGGGGGGGCACAGATACGCAGTATTTT; cdr3_aa: CASRESSGGGTDTQYF
j_call: TRBJ1-1; v_call: TRBV5-1; d_call: NA; clone_size: NA; cdr3_nt: TGCGCCAGCAGCTTAGGTGGGGTCAGGCCAGGGGCCGAAGCTTTCTTT; cdr3_aa: CASSLGGVRPGAEAFF
j_call: TRBJ1-2; v_call: TRBV11-2; d_call: NA; clone_size: NA; cdr3_nt: TGTGCCAGCAGCGGAGTGGGGGGTCCGGACTATGGCTACACCTTC; cdr3_aa: CASSGVGGPDYGYTF
j_call: TRBJ2-5; v_call: TRBV2; d_call: NA; clone_size: NA; cdr3_nt: TGTGCCAGCAGGAGGCGCGCCCAAGAGACCCAGTACTTC; cdr3_aa: CASRRRAQETQYF
j_call: TRBJ2-7; v_call: TRBV19; d_call: TRBD1; clone_size: NA; cdr3_nt: TGTGCCAGTAGCCTACAGACAGGGTCTTACGAGCAGTACTTC; cdr3_aa: CASSLQTGSYEQYF
j_call: TRBJ1-2; v_call: TRBV30; d_call: NA; clone_size: NA; cdr3_nt: TGTGCCTGGAGTGTAGGTAGGGGGATTTATGGCTACACCTTC; cdr3_aa: CAWSVGRGIYGYTF
j_call: TRBJ2-3; v_call: TRBV2; d_call: NA; clone_size: NA; cdr3_nt: TGTGCCAGCAGGCGGGGGCCCGGAGGAGATACGCAGTATTTT; cdr3_aa: CASRRGPGGDTQYF
j_call: TRBJ2-7; v_call: TRBV19; d_call: TRBD2; clone_size: NA; cdr3_nt: TGTGCCAGTAGTATTTCCAGCGGGAGGGCGGTCGAGCAGTACTTC; cdr3_aa: CASSISSGRAVEQYF
j_call: TRBJ2-7; v_call: TRBV6-1; d_call: NA; clone_size: NA; cdr3_nt: TGTGCCAGCAGTGAATACCCGACAGGTCTCTACGAGCAGTACTTC; cdr3_aa: CASSEYPTGLYEQYF
j_call: TRBJ2-5; v_call: TRBV6-1; d_call: TRBD1; clone_size: NA; cdr3_nt: TGTGCCAGCAGGCGGACAGGGGGAAGACAAGAGACCCAGTACTTC; cdr3_aa: CASRRTGGRQETQYF
j_call: TRBJ1-4; v_call: TRBV27; d_call: TRBD1; clone_size: NA; cdr3_nt: TGTGCCAGCAGTTTCTTAGGACAGGCCTCAAATGAAAAACTGTTTTTT; cdr3_aa: CASSFLGQASNEKLFF
j_call: TRBJ2-7; v_call: TRBV4-2; d_call: TRBD1; clone_size: NA; cdr3_nt: TGTGCCAGCAGCCAGTCGACAGGGGGCTCCGAGCAGTACTTC; cdr3_aa: CASSQSTGGSEQYF
j_call: TRBJ2-1; v_call: TRBV10-3; d_call: NA; clone_size: NA; cdr3_nt: TGTGCCATCAGTCCAGTTGAGGGCCGTTACAATGAGCAGTTCTTC; cdr3_aa: CAISPVEGRYNEQFF
j_call: TRBJ1-2; v_call: TRBV9; d_call: NA; clone_size: once; cdr3_nt: TGTGCCAGCAGCCCCCCCACGGGAGGGCCACCGCATGGCTACACCTTC; cdr3_aa: CASSPPTGGPPHGYTF
j_call: TRBJ2-1; v_call: TRBV4-1; d_call: TRBD2; clone_size: NA; cdr3_nt: TGCGCCAGCAGCCTAGCGGGAGTAGGGGGTGAGCAGTTCTTC; cdr3_aa: CASSLAGVGGEQFF
j_call: TRBJ2-1; v_call: TRBV27; d_call: TRBD2; clone_size: NA; cdr3_nt: TGTGCCAGCAGTTCCCTTATCACCCTACTGACTAGCGGGGACTACAATGAGCAGTTCTTC; cdr3_aa: CASSSLITLLTSGDYNEQFF
j_call: TRBJ2-4; v_call: TRBV10-3; d_call: TRBD2; clone_size: NA; cdr3_nt: TGTGCCATCAGTGTTTTAATAGCGGGTGGGCTTTTTCTGGTCGTAGTAATCAAAAACATTCAGTACTTC; cdr3_aa: CAISVLIAGGLFLVVVIKNIQYF
j_call: TRBJ1-1; v_call: TRBV5-1; d_call: TRBD1; clone_size: NA; cdr3_nt: TGCGCCAGCAGCTTCAGGGGGCTGGTGACTGAAGCTTTCTTT; cdr3_aa: CASSFRGLVTEAFF